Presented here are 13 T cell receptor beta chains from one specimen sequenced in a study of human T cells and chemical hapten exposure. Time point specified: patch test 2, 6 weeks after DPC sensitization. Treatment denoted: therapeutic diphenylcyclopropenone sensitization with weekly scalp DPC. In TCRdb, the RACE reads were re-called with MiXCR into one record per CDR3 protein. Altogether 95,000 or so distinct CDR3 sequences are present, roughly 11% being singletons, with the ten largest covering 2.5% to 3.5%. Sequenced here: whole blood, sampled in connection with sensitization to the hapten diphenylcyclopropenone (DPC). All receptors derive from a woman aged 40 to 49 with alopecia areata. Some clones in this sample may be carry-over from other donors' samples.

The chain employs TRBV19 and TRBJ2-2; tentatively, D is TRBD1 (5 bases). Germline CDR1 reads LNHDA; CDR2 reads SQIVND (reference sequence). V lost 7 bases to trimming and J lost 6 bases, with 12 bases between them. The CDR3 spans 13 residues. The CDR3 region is CASMARAAGELFF. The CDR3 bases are TGTGCCAGTATGGCCAGGGCGGCCGGGGAGCTGTTTTTT. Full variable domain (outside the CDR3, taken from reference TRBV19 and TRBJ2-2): DGGITQSPKYLFRKEGQNVTLSCEQNLNHDAMYWYRQDPGQGLRLIYYSQIVNDFQKGDIAEGYSVSREKKESFPLTVTSAQKNPTAFYLCASMARAAGELFFGEGSRLTVL.

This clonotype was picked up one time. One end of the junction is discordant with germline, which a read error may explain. CDR3: CNARDRVNYGYTF. The CDR3 coding sequence is TGCAATGCTAGAGACAGGGTGAACTATGGCTACACCTTC. The chain carries TRBV20-1 and TRBJ1-2, with 7 bases aligning to TRBD1. CDR3 length: 13 residues. The germline V gene has CDR1 DFQATT and CDR2 SNEGSKA (reference sequence).

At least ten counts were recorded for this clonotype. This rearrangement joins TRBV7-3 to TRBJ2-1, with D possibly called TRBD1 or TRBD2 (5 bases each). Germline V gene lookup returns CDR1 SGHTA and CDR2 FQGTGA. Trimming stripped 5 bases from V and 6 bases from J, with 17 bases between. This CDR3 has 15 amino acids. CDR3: CASSQTGPGFNEQFF. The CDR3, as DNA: TGTGCCAGCAGCCAAACGGGGCCGGGGTTCAATGAGCAGTTCTTC. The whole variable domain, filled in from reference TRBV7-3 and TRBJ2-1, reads GAGVSQTPSNKVTEKGKYVELRCDPISGHTALYWYRQSLGQGPEFLIYFQGTGAADDSGLPNDRFFAVRPEGSVSTLKIQRTERGDSAVYLCASSQTGPGFNEQFFGPGTRLTVL.

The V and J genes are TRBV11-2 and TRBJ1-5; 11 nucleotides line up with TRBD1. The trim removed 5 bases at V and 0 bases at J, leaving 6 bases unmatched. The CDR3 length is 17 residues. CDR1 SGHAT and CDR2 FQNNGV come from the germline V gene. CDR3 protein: CASSKGTGGTSNQPQHF. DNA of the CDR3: TGTGCCAGCAGCAAGGGGACAGGGGGGACTAGCAATCAGCCCCAGCATTTT.

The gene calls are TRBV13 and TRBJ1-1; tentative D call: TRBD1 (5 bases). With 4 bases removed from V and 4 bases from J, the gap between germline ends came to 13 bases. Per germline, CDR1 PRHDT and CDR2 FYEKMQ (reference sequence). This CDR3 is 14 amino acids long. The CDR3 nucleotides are TGTGCCAGCAGCTCACGGGACGGGAGCACTGAAGCTTTCTTT. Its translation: CASSSRDGSTEAFF.

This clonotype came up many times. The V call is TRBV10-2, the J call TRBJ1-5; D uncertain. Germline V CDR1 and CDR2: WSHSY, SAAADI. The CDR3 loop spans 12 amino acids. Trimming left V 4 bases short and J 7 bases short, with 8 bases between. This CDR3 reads CASSAPPQPQHF. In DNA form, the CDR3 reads TGCGCCAGCAGTGCCCCCCCGCAGCCCCAGCATTTT.

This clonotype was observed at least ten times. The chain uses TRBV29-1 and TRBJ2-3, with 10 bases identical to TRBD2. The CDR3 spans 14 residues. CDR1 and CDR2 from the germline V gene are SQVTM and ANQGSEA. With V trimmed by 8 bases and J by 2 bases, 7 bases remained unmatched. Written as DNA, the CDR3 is TGCAGCACTCGAACTAGCGGGATCACAGATACGCAGTATTTT. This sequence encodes CSTRTSGITDTQYF.

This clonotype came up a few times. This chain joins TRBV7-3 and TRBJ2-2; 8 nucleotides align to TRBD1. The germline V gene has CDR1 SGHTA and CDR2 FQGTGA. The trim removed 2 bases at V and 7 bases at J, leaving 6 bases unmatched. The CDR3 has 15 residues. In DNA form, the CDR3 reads TGTGCCAGCAGCTTACAGGGGGCGGTAGGCGGGGAGCTGTTTTTT. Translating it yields CASSLQGAVGGELFF.

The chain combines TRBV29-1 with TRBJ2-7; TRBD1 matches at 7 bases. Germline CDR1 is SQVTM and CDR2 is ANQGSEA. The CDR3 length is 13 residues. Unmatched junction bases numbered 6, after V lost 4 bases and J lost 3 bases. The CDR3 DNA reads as TGCAGCGTTGCCGAGGGGGCGATCTACGAGCAGTACTTC. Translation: CSVAEGAIYEQYF.

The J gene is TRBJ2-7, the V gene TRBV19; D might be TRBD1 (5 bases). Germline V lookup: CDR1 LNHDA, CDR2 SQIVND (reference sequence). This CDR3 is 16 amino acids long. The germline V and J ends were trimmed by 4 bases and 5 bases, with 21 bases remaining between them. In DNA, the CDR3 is TGTGCCAGTAGTACGACACCTCGCAGGGTACGGGACGAGCAGTACTTC. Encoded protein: CASSTTPRRVRDEQYF.

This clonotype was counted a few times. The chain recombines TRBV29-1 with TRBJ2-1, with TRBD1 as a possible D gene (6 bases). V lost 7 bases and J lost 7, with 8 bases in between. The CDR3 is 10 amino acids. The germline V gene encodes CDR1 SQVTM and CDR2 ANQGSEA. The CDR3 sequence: CSAGTNEQFF. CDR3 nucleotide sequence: TGCAGCGCAGGGACAAATGAGCAGTTCTTC.

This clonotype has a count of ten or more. The CDR3 protein is CASSQAGEGGQPQHF. For the CDR3, the DNA is TGTGCCAGCAGCCAGGCAGGGGAGGGCGGGCAGCCCCAGCATTTT. The J gene is TRBJ1-5, the V gene TRBV4-2; a possible D gene is TRBD1 (6 bases). CDR3 length: 15 amino acids. V was trimmed by 3 bases and J by 7 bases, leaving 16 bases between them. Per the germline V gene, CDR1 is LGHNA and CDR2 is YNFKEQ.

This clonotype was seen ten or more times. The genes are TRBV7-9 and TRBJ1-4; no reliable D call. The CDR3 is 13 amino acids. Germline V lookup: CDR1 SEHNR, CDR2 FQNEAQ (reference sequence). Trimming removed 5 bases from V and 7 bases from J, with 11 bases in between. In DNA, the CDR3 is TGTGCCAGCAGCCCCATGTTAGGTGAAAAACTGTTTTTT. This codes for CASSPMLGEKLFF.